Only one count was recorded for the clone carrying this T cell receptor (beta chain). The antigen remains undetermined. This record comes from a study of T cell responses to AZD1222 COVID-19 vaccine. Findings and caveats of the study: None of the repertoires were sampled until the peak T cell response had passed. Donors skewed white British and female; clonal diversity was possibly underestimated.

Germline lookup yields CDR1 LNHDA and CDR2 SQIVND (reference sequence). There are 15 residues in the CDR3. Trimming removed 7 bases at V and 6 bases at J, with 19 bases between. The table came from immunoSEQ multiplex PCR; TCRdb's copy has only in-frame clones and leaves some out. The profile covers some 130,000 clones, with 90% appearing a single time and 6.9% taken by the ten largest. The sample was peripheral blood, taken on day 0 of AZD1222 vaccination. This chain joins TRBV19 and TRBJ1-5; a possible D gene is TRBD1 (5 bases). The origin of this receptor is an adult in good health. This CDR3 reads CASTSMGGGSQPQHF. The CDR3 coding sequence is TGTGCCAGTACCTCAATGGGGGGGGGAAGTCAGCCCCAGCATTTT.